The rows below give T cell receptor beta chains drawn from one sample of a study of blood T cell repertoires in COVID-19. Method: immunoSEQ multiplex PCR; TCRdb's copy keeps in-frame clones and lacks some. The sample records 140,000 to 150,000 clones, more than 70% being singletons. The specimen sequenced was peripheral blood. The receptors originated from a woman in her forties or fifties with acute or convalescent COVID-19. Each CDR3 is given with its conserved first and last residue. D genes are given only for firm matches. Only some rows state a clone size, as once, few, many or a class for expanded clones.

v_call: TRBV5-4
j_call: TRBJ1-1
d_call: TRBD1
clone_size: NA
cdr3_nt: TGTGCCAGCAGCTTGGAGGGACAGGGGGAGGTTGAAGCTTTCTTT
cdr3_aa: CASSLEGQGEVEAFF

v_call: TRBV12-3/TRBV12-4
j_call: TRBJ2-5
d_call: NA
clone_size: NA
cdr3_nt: TGTGCCAGCAGCCCTCAAGAGACCCAGTACTTC
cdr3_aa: CASSPQETQYF

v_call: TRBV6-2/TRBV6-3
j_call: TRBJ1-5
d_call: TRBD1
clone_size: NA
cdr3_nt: TGTGCCAGCAGTTCTACCAACTACCAGGCAGGGGGTCTTAGCAATCAGCCCCAGCATTTT
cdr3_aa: CASSSTNYQAGGLSNQPQHF

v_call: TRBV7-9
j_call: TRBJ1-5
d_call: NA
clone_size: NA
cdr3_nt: TGTGCCAGCAGCTTAGCTATGGAGGATCAATCCCAGCATTTT
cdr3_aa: CASSLAMEDQSQHF

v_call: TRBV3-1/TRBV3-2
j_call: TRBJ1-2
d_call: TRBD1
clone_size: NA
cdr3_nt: TGTGCCAGCAGCCCCCGGGACAGGGGCTACGACACCTTC
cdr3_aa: CASSPRDRGYDTF

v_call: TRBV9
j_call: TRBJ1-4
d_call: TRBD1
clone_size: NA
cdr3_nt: TGTGCCAGCAGCGCCCGACAGGGAAGGGATGAAAAACTGTTTTTT
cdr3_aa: CASSARQGRDEKLFF

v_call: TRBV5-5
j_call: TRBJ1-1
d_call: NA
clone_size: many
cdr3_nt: TGTGCCAGCAGCTTGACAGCCACGAACACTGAAGCTTTCTTT
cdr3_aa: CASSLTATNTEAFF

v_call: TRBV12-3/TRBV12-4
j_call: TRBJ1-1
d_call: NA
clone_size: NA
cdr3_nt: TGTGCCAGCAGTTTCCAGGGAGGAACTGAAGCTTTCTTT
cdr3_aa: CASSFQGGTEAFF

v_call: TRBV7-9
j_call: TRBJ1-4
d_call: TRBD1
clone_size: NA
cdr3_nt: TGTGCCAGCAGCCGGCGACAGGGTGATGAAAAACTGTTTTTT
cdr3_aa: CASSRRQGDEKLFF

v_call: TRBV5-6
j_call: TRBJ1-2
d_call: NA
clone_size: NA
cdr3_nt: TGTGCCAGCAGGTTGGCTCTACCAGGGAATAACTATGGCTACACCTTC
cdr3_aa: CASRLALPGNNYGYTF

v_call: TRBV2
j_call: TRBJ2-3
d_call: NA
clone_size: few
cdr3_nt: TGTGCCGATTCGGGGGAGTACACAGATACGCAGTATTTT
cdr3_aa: CADSGEYTDTQYF

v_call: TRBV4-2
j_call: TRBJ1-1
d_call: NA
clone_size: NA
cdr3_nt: TGTGCCAGCAGCCAAGGGGACTGGGAGCTCGCAGCTTTCTTT
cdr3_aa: CASSQGDWELAAFF

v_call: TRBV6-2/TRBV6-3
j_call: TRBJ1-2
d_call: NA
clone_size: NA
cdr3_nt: TGTGCCAGCAGCCGATTCGCAGGAGGCGGCTACACCTTC
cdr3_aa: CASSRFAGGGYTF

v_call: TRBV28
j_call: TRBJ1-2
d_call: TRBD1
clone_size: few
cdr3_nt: TGTGCCAGCAGTTTATTAGGCCAGGGGGCTATGGGCTACACCTTC
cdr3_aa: CASSLLGQGAMGYTF

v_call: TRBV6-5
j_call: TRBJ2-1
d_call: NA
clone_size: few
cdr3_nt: TGTGCCAGCAGCTCCACAAGACCCACGGGCAATGAGCAGTTCTTC
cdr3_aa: CASSSTRPTGNEQFF

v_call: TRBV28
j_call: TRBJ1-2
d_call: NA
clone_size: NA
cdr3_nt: TGTGCCAGCACCGTGTGGGGGCAGAATGGCTACACCTTC
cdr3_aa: CASTVWGQNGYTF

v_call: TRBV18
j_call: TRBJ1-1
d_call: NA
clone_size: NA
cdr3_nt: TGTGCCACCACCTTATCGGGGGACACTGAAGCTTTCTTT
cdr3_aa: CATTLSGDTEAFF

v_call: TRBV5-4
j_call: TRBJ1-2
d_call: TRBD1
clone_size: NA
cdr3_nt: TGTGCCAGCAGCCTGACAGGGTTCAACTATGGCTACACCTTC
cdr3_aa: CASSLTGFNYGYTF

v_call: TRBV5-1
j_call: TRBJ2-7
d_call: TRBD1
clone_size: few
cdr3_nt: TGCGCCAGCAATCCCGGGACAGCCAACGAGCAGTACTTC
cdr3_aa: CASNPGTANEQYF

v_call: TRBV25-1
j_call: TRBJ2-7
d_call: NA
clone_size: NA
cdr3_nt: TGTGCCAGCGATTGGGGAGGAGGCGAGCAGTACTTC
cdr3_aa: CASDWGGGEQYF

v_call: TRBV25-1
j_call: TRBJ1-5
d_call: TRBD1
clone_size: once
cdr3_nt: TGTGCCAGCAGGGCCGGGACAGGGGCGGGTCAGCCCCAGCATTTT
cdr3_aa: CASRAGTGAGQPQHF

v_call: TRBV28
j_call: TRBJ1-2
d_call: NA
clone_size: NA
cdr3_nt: TGTGCCAGTAAGACCGGGACACCCGCTAACTATGGCTACACCTTC
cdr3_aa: CASKTGTPANYGYTF

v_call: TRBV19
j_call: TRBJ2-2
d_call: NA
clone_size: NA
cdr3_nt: TGTGCCAGTACCAAAACATCCACCGGGGAGCTGTTTTTT
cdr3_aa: CASTKTSTGELFF

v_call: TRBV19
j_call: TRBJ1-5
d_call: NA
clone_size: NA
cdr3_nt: TGTGCCAGTAGTCTGGGGCGGAGTATGCAGCCCCAGCATTTT
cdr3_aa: CASSLGRSMQPQHF

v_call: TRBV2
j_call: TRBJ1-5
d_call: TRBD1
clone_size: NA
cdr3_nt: TGTGCCAGCAGCGAACAGGGGCGCGGGCAGCCCCAGCATTTT
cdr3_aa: CASSEQGRGQPQHF

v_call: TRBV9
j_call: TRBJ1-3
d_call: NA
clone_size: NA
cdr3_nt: TGTGCCAGCAGCGTAGGGTCTGAGGACACCATATATTTT
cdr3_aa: CASSVGSEDTIYF

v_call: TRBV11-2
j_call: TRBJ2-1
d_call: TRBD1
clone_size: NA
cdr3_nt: TGTGCCAGCAGCGCCCGACAGGGGGCTTCTAACAATGAGCAGTTCTTC
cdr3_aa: CASSARQGASNNEQFF

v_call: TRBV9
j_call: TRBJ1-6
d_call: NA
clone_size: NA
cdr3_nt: TGTGCCAGCAGCGTACAGGATAGCTCCTATAATTCACCCCTCCACTTT
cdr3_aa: CASSVQDSSYNSPLHF

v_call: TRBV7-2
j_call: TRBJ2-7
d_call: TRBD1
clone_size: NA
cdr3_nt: TGTGCCAGCAGCTTAGGATCAGGGGGCAGCTACGAGCAGTACTTC
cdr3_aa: CASSLGSGGSYEQYF

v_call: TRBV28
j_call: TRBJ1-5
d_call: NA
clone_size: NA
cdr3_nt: TGTGCCAGCAGTTTGAGGGGGACAAGGGAAATGGGTCGGCCCCAGCATTTT
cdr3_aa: CASSLRGTREMGRPQHF

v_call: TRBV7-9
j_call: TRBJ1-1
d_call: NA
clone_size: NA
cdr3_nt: TGTGCCAGCCCTGGGGGGGGGATCACTGAAGCTTTCTTT
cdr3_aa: CASPGGGITEAFF

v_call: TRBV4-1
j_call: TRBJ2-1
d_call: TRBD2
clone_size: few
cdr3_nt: TGCGCCAGCAGCCAAGATCGTTCTAGCGGGGGGAACAATGAGCAGTTCTTC
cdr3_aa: CASSQDRSSGGNNEQFF

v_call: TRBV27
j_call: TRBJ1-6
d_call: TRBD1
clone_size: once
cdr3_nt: TGTGCCAGCAGTCCCAGCACAGGGGGCATGGGTAATTCACCCCTCCACTTT
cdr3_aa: CASSPSTGGMGNSPLHF

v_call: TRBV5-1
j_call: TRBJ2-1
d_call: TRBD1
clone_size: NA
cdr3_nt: TGCGCCAGCAGCGGGACAGACGAACCGAATGAGCAGTTCTTC
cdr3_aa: CASSGTDEPNEQFF

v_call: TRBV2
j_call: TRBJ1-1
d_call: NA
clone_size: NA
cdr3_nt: TGTGCCAGCAGTGAAGCGTTGGGCAGGGCCACTGAAGCTTTCTTT
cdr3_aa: CASSEALGRATEAFF

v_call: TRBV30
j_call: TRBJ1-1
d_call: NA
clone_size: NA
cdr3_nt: TGTGCCTGGACCCCAGGGGCCGGTCCTGAAGCTTTCTTT
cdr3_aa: CAWTPGAGPEAFF

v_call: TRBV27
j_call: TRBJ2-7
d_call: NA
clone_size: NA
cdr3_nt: TGTGCCAGCAGCTTCTCCTACGAGCAGTACTTC
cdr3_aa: CASSFSYEQYF

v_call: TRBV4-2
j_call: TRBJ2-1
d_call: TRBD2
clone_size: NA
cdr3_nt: TGTGCCAGCAGCCCCGAAAGGACTAGTCGATTGAATGAGCAGTTCTTC
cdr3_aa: CASSPERTSRLNEQFF

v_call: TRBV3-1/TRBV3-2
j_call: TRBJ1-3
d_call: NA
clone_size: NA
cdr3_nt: TGTGCCAGCAGCCAACGGCAGGGGACCGGAAACACCATATATTTT
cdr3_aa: CASSQRQGTGNTIYF

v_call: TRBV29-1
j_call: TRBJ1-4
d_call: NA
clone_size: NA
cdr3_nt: TGCAGCGTTGTAAATGCCGGTAATGAAAAACTGTTTTTT
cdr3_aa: CSVVNAGNEKLFF